This TCR beta chain derives from a study of T cell responses to AZD1222 COVID-19 vaccine. Clones were sequenced by immunoSEQ multiplex PCR, and TCRdb holds only the in-frame ones, with some missing. The repertoire holds 90,000 to 120,000 clones, with about 85% as singletons. This CDR3 is 14 amino acids long. With V trimmed by 5 bases and J by 0 bases, 4 bases remained unmatched. Per the germline V gene, CDR1 is LNHDA and CDR2 is SQIVND (reference sequence). The sample in question was peripheral blood, obtained on day 0 of AZD1222 vaccination. This receptor was obtained from an adult in good health. The chain combines TRBV19 with TRBJ2-7, with 7 bases that match TRBD1. CDR3 sequence: CASSSDRYSYEQYF. In nucleotides, the CDR3 is TGTGCCAGTAGTTCGGACAGGTACTCCTACGAGCAGTACTTC.